This TCR beta chain originates from a study of shared clonotypes between healthy human individuals. Across the whole study: Per donor, three plates held CD4 naive cells, three held CD4 memory, two held CD8 naive and one held CD8 memory.

CDR1 and CDR2 from the germline V gene are MGHDK and SYGVNS. Trimming cost V 3 bases and J 8 bases, with 5 bases left between them. The CDR3 contains 11 residues. This clone came up many times. What it binds is not known. Study-level results: Among donors, clonotype sharing was expected to be affected by sequencing depth. Generally, estimated richness proved larger in naive subsets than it did in memory subsets. Large depth notwithstanding, sorted-subset sequencing proved incomplete by rarefaction.

The data were produced by immunoSEQ multiplex PCR, yet TCRdb's version contains in-frame clones alone and is incomplete. The table shows 110,000 or so clones, with 68% occurring only once. The receptor comes from a woman aged 25 to 39 in good health. The chain employs TRBV25-1 and TRBJ1-3; D gene ambiguous. The sample consisted of memory CD8+ T cells sorted from blood. Indicated subset: CD45RO+ cells pooled with CCR7-negative TemRA cells. CDR3: CASSDSYTIYF. CDR3 DNA sequence: TGTGCCAGCAGTGACTCGTACACCATATATTTT.